The subject of this entry is one TCR beta chain. Its antigen is unknown. V lost 1 base to trimming and J lost 0 bases, with 8 bases between them. The CDR3 extends over 14 amino acids. The germline CDR1 and CDR2 sequences are SGHRS and YFSETQ. Only in-frame clones appear in the TCRdb table, and some are missing; sequencing was by immunoSEQ multiplex PCR. The data show some 2,000,000 clones, 90% to 95% seen once. This specimen comes from a study of shared clonotypes between healthy human individuals. Findings and limits, study-wide: In general, naive subsets displayed greater estimated richness than memory subsets did.

V gene TRBV5-1 combines with J gene TRBJ2-7; D is undetermined. The sequenced material came from naive CD4+ T cells sorted from blood. The subset denotes: CD45RA+ positively selected. The clonotype originates from a man between 18 and 29 years old in good health. The CDR3 DNA reads as TGCGCCAGCAGCTTGTTGGTAACCTCCTACGAGCAGTACTTC. Residues: CASSLLVTSYEQYF.